The clone carrying this T cell receptor (beta chain) came up a few times. Antigen unknown. This sample was taken from a study of cytomegalovirus exposure and HLA in healthy donors. With 60 Vbeta and 13 Jbeta primers, the PCR was carried out. Here immunoSEQ multiplex PCR was the method, and the copy in TCRdb shows in-frame clones only, minus some. The sample records around 130,000 clones, about 8.6% being singletons. The J segment lost 3 bases and the V segment lost 2 bases, leaving 4 bases of the junction unmatched. The CDR3 extends over 15 amino acids. Germline values: CDR1 KGHSH, CDR2 LQKENI. Broader study findings: The study put about 180 TCR beta chains on its list as cytomegalovirus-associated.

This rearrangement joins TRBV18 to TRBJ2-7; 10 nucleotides agree with TRBD1. The TCR was taken from a woman in her forties in good health and CMV-seropositive. Sequencing was done on a sample of PBMCs. The CDR3 sequence is CASSPLGQGIYEQYF. The CDR3 DNA follows: TGTGCCAGCTCACCATTGGGACAGGGGATCTACGAGCAGTACTTC.